This T cell receptor beta chain is drawn from a study of early T cells in non-severe SARS-CoV-2 infection. Across the study: Chains stayed unpaired after sequencing of bulk RNA from unsorted whole blood.

The CDR3 has 14 amino acids. The germline V gene encodes CDR1 DFQATT and CDR2 SNEGSKA (reference sequence). J gave up 3 bases and V 8 bases, and 11 bases lay outside the gene matches. Study results and caveats: VDJdb matching skewed toward anti-spike CD8 responses, missing private and CD4 specificities.

Unique molecular identifiers tagged individual cDNA molecules. TCRdb reprocessed the 5' RACE reads with MiXCR, giving one entry per CDR3 protein. The sample lists 55,000 or so distinct CDR3 sequences; around 7% were seen once. This clonotype was seen ten or more times. Antigen specificity is unknown. V is TRBV20-1 and J is TRBJ1-1; TRBD1 agrees at 8 bases. The TCR sequence derives from an adult who was a healthcare worker with PCR-confirmed SARS-CoV-2 infection or an uninfected control (not recorded which). The sequencing used whole blood, collected at baseline. DNA of the CDR3: TGCAGTAGTGAAGTGGACAGGGAGGACACTGAAGCTTTCTTT. This codes for CSSEVDREDTEAFF.